This TCR beta chain originates from a study of T cell repertoires in cytomegalovirus infection. TCRdb reanalysed the reads using MiXCR and keeps one entry per CDR3 protein. Among 250,000 to 300,000 distinct CDR3 sequences listed, roughly 13% were seen once. The specimen sequenced was PBMCs. The TCR was taken from a human donor in good health (CMV status not recorded). Some clones in this sample may be carry-over from other donors' samples.

Here the CDR3 reads CSAREVGFDQPQHF. For the CDR3, the DNA is TGCAGTGCCCGGGAGGTCGGTTTTGATCAGCCCCAGCATTTT. V gene TRBV20-1 combines with J gene TRBJ1-5; D not resolved. CDR3 length equals 14 residues. The V end was cut by 6 bases, the J end by 5 bases, with 17 bases between. The V gene's germline CDR1 is DFQATT and CDR2 SNEGSKA (reference sequence).